This T cell receptor (beta chain) was captured by sequencing in a study of beta chain features in type 1 diabetes. Study-level findings and limits: Type 1 diabetes patients showed a moderate but significant shortening of TCRB CDR3s in all four CD4+ subsets.

This clone turned up a few times. No antigen is known for it. The authors reverse transcribed all of the isolated RNA, so sequencing captured expressed TCRB transcripts. Repertoires were generated with immunoSEQ multiplex PCR, while TCRdb's copy carries only in-frame clones and drops some. The repertoire holds 600,000 to 750,000 clones, approximately 13% seen once, with roughly 0.12% in the top ten. Germline CDR1 and CDR2: MDHEN and SYDVKM. The CDR3 is made up of 14 amino acids. V was pared by 6 bases and J by 0 bases, with 11 bases between. The chain carries TRBV28 and TRBJ1-2, with D perhaps matching TRBD1 (6 bases). The sequence was obtained from a man between 25 and 39 years old with type 1 diabetes. The sequencing sample was made of naive CD4+ T cells from blood. The CDR3 loop reads CASRPDSSNYGYTF. CDR3 nucleotides: TGTGCCAGCAGGCCGGACAGTTCTAACTATGGCTACACCTTC.